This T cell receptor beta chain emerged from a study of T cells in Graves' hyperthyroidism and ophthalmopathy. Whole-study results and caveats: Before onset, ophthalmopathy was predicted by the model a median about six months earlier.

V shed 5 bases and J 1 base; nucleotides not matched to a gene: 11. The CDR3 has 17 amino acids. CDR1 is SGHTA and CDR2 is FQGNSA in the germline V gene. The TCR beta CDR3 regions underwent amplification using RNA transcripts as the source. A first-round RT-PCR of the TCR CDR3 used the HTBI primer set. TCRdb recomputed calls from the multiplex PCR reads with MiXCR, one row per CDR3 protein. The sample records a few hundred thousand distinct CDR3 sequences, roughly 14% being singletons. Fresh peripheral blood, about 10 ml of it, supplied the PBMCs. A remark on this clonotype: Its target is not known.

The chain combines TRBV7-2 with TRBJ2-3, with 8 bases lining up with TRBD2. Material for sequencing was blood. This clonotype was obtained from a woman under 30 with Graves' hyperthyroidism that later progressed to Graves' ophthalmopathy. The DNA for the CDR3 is TGTGCCAGCAGCCTGCGATGGAGCGGGAGTGGCACAGATACGCAGTATTTT. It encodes CASSLRWSGSGTDTQYF.